Each of the 30 T cell receptor beta chains below was sequenced from the same sample in a study of blood T cells in healthy people across ages. Alongside a J-beta primer mix, a sample-barcoded 5' primer served in a second PCR lasting 7 to 11 cycles. A single record per CDR3 protein comes from TCRdb applying MiXCR to the 5' RACE reads. In the table there are fewer than 950,000 distinct CDR3 sequences, roughly 50% of which are singletons. Sequencing used blood. These TCRs come from a man older than 75 in good health.

The rearrangement joins TRBV28 to TRBJ2-1; D may be TRBD1 (5 bases). The V gene's germline CDR1 is MDHEN and CDR2 SYDVKM. V lost 1 base to trimming and J lost 8 bases, with 18 bases between them. This CDR3 contains 16 residues. The CDR3 is CASSLFGQGDGDEQFF. CDR3 bases: TGTGCCAGCAGTTTATTTGGGCAGGGTGATGGCGATGAGCAGTTCTTC.

This clonotype has just a few counts. J is TRBJ2-5 and V is TRBV12-3 or TRBV12-4, with a tentative D call TRBD1 (5 bases). This CDR3 comprises 12 residues. V was cut by 5 bases and J by 9 bases, with 13 bases left in between. The chain's CDR3 is CASSQDDRSQYF. The CDR3 DNA follows: TGTGCCAGCAGTCAAGACGACAGATCCCAGTACTTC.

This clonotype was seen just once. The chain carries TRBV9 and TRBJ2-1, with 15 bases lining up with TRBD2. This CDR3 contains 17 residues. Trimming at V came to 0 bases and at J to 9 bases, leaving 7 bases not matched to a gene. Per germline, CDR1 SGDLS and CDR2 YYNGEE. The CDR3 protein is CASSVGTSGRALAEQFF. For the CDR3, the DNA is TGTGCCAGCAGCGTAGGGACTAGCGGGAGGGCCCTCGCTGAGCAGTTCTTC.

V usage is TRBV6-5 and J usage is TRBJ2-3, with TRBD2 matching over 14 bases. This CDR3 is 16 amino acids long. V shed 4 bases and J 6 bases; nucleotides not matched to a gene: 6. CDR1 and CDR2 from the germline V gene are MNHEY and SVGAGI. The CDR3: CASSWGLAGAADTQYF. The CDR3 DNA reads as TGTGCCAGCAGTTGGGGACTAGCGGGAGCGGCCGATACGCAGTATTTT.

V gene TRBV2 combines with J gene TRBJ1-5; possibly TRBD1 for D (6 bases). There are 14 residues in the CDR3. The germline gives CDR1 SNHLY, CDR2 FYNNEI. V was trimmed by 6 bases and J by 2 bases, leaving 11 bases between them. The CDR3 loop reads CASRARTGNQPQHF. DNA of the CDR3: TGTGCCAGCAGAGCCCGGACAGGCAATCAGCCCCAGCATTTT.

The chain has TRBV28 and TRBJ2-7; tentatively, D is TRBD2 (6 bases). There are 16 residues in the CDR3. Per germline, CDR1 MDHEN and CDR2 SYDVKM. The V gene lost 3 bases and the J gene lost 1 base, with 16 bases spanning the gap. In nucleotides, the CDR3 is TGTGCCAGCAGTTTCATCCGTGGCGGGGTATCCTACGAGCAGTACTTC. It is translated as CASSFIRGGVSYEQYF.

V gene TRBV9 combines with J gene TRBJ2-3; D gene uncertain. The germline gives CDR1 SGDLS, CDR2 YYNGEE. The CDR3 length is 14 residues. V was pared by 0 bases and J by 2 bases, with 7 bases between. CDR3 nucleotide sequence: TGTGCCAGCAGCGTAGGGCGAGACACAGATACGCAGTATTTT. It encodes CASSVGRDTDTQYF.

The V and J genes are TRBV20-1 and TRBJ2-1, with 10 bases fitting TRBD1. Germline V gene data show CDR1 as DFQATT and CDR2 as SNEGSKA (reference sequence). The CDR3 is made up of 13 amino acids. The J segment lost 7 bases and the V segment lost 3 bases, leaving 3 bases of the junction unmatched. In nucleotides, the CDR3 is TGCAGTGCTAGTGCGGACAGGGGGAATGAGCAGTTCTTC. Amino acid sequence: CSASADRGNEQFF.

This clonotype was counted between two and nine times. The chain links TRBV5-1 to TRBJ2-7; tentative D call: TRBD2 (6 bases). This CDR3 region has 16 residues. V dropped 0 bases and J dropped 4 bases, with 17 bases sitting between them. Germline CDR1 reads SGHRS; CDR2 reads YFSETQ. CDR3 residues: CASSLGGTPSSYEQYF. CDR3 sequence (DNA): TGCGCCAGCAGCTTGGGCGGGACCCCCTCAAGTTACGAGCAGTACTTC.

The rearrangement joins TRBV5-6 to TRBJ2-2, with TRBD1 as a possible D gene (6 bases). With 5 bases removed from V and 0 bases from J, the gap between germline ends came to 11 bases. Germline V gene data show CDR1 as SGHDT and CDR2 as YYEEEE. This CDR3 spans 15 amino acids. CDR3 bases: TGTGCCAGCAGGTGGGGGCTTACGAACACCGGGGAGCTGTTTTTT. Translated, it gives CASRWGLTNTGELFF.

The chain has TRBV4-2 and TRBJ2-5, with 7 bases that match TRBD2. CDR1 and CDR2 from the germline V gene are LGHNA and YNFKEQ. V trimming: 4 bases; J trimming: 3 bases; junction bases outside the gene matches: 14. The CDR3 runs 17 residues. The CDR3 reads CASSREDRDYAKETQYF. For the CDR3, the DNA is TGTGCCAGCAGCCGAGAGGACCGGGACTACGCGAAAGAGACCCAGTACTTC.

The count of this clonotype is one. One end of the junction fails to match germline, which may point to a read error. This chain links TRBV27 with TRBJ1-2, with 10 bases that match TRBD1. Germline loops: CDR1 MNHEY, CDR2 SMNVEV (reference sequence). This CDR3 is 15 amino acids long. CDR3 in amino acids: CANSAPGQGVYGYTF. Here the CDR3 DNA reads TGTGCCAACAGTGCACCCGGACAGGGGGTCTATGGCTACACCTTC.

V and J are TRBV9 and TRBJ2-7, with 11 bases fitting TRBD2. Germline V CDR1 and CDR2: SGDLS, YYNGEE. V trimming: 0 bases; J trimming: 0 bases; junction bases outside the gene matches: 2. The CDR3 loop spans 16 amino acids. In DNA, the CDR3 is TGTGCCAGCAGCGTAGCGACTAGCGGGAACTCCTACGAGCAGTACTTC. It encodes CASSVATSGNSYEQYF.

The chain links TRBV25-1 to TRBJ1-2, with a tentative D call TRBD1 (6 bases). The length of the CDR3 is 13 residues. Deletions cut 8 bases from V and 5 bases from J, with 15 bases between. Germline V gives CDR1 MGHDK, CDR2 SYGVNS. For the CDR3, the DNA is TGTGCCAGCCAGGGGTTTTCCCTTTATGGCTACACCTTC. Translation: CASQGFSLYGYTF.

The chain joins TRBV6-1 to TRBJ2-7, with a tentative D call TRBD1 (6 bases). CDR3 length: 14 amino acids. V was cut by 7 bases and J by 1 base, with 14 bases left in between. Germline assignment: CDR1 MNHNS and CDR2 SASEGT. This CDR3 is CASIRPGQSYEQYF. The DNA for the CDR3 is TGTGCCAGCATCAGACCGGGACAATCCTACGAGCAGTACTTC.

The chain joins TRBV9 to TRBJ2-3, with 9 bases aligning to TRBD2. J was trimmed by 2 bases and V by 4 bases; bases with no gene match: 8. This CDR3 comprises 16 residues. Germline V lookup: CDR1 SGDLS, CDR2 YYNGEE. The DNA of the CDR3 is TGTGCCAGCAGCACAAAGCGGGAGGTAAACACAGATACGCAGTATTTT. Translating gives CASSTKREVNTDTQYF.

V and J are TRBV5-1 and TRBJ2-1; 7 bases line up with TRBD2. Germline loops: CDR1 SGHRS, CDR2 YFSETQ. Unmatched junction bases numbered 14, after V lost 3 bases and J lost 8 bases. The CDR3 runs to 16 residues. This chain's CDR3 is CASSSPPGSGVDEQFF. The CDR3 DNA follows: TGCGCCAGCAGCTCCCCTCCCGGGAGCGGGGTGGATGAGCAGTTCTTC. Drawing the rest from reference TRBV5-1 and TRBJ2-1, the complete variable domain is KAGVTQTPRYLIKTRGQQVTLSCSPISGHRSVSWYQQTPGQGLQFLFEYFSETQRNKGNFPGRFSGRQFSNSRSEMNVSTLELGDSALYLCASSSPPGSGVDEQFFGPGTRLTVL.

Only a few counts were recorded for this clonotype. The rearrangement uses TRBV21-1 and TRBJ2-1; TRBD1 reflects the table's D call only, with no check against the DNA. TRBV21-1 has pseudogene status. The CDR3 length is 14 residues. CDR3 sequence (DNA): TGTGCCAGCAGCAAAGTCTCGGGGGACAATGAGCAGTTCTTC. Translated, it gives CASSKVSGDNEQFF.

This chain joins TRBV2 and TRBJ1-2; TRBD1 might be the D (5 bases). Germline lookup yields CDR1 SNHLY and CDR2 FYNNEI. This CDR3 is built from 14 residues. V was cut by 7 bases and J by 6 bases, with 18 bases left in between. The CDR3 here is CASTSGGRGHGYTF. The CDR3 DNA reads as TGTGCCAGCACCAGTGGGGGTAGAGGGCATGGCTACACCTTC.

This rearrangement joins TRBV27 to TRBJ1-2; weak D call: TRBD1 (6 bases). Germline V CDR1 and CDR2: MNHEY, SMNVEV (reference sequence). CDR3 length: 14 residues. The ends were cut back, 5 bases at V and 2 bases at J, with 12 bases in the middle. The DNA of the CDR3 is TGTGCCAGCAGTCCCAATACAGGGAACTATGGCTACACCTTC. Translating gives CASSPNTGNYGYTF.

V is TRBV4-2 and J is TRBJ1-1; 7 bases match TRBD1. J gave up 5 bases and V 3 bases, and 6 bases lay outside the gene matches. Germline V CDR1 and CDR2: LGHNA, YNFKEQ. This CDR3 is built from 14 residues. The CDR3 spells CASSQDLRGTEAFF. CDR3 DNA sequence: TGTGCCAGCAGCCAGGACCTCAGGGGGACTGAAGCTTTCTTT.

This chain uses TRBV20-1 with TRBJ1-5; 11 bases are a match to TRBD1. With V trimmed by 5 bases and J by 3 bases, 3 bases remained unmatched. Germline CDR1 reads DFQATT; CDR2 reads SNEGSKA (reference sequence). The CDR3 loop spans 14 amino acids. The DNA for the CDR3 is TGCAGTGCTTGGACAGGGGGCAACAATCAGCCCCAGCATTTT. Protein product: CSAWTGGNNQPQHF.

This chain connects TRBV7-3 to TRBJ2-1; D uncertain. The CDR3 extends over 14 amino acids. V was cut by 2 bases and J by 4 bases, with 9 bases left in between. From germline, CDR1 is SGHTA and CDR2 FQGTGA. The CDR3 is CASSLQMGYNEQFF. CDR3 nucleotide sequence: TGTGCCAGCAGCTTACAAATGGGTTACAATGAGCAGTTCTTC. Together with reference TRBV7-3 and TRBJ2-1, the CDR3 gives the full variable domain: GAGVSQTPSNKVTEKGKYVELRCDPISGHTALYWYRQSLGQGPEFLIYFQGTGAADDSGLPNDRFFAVRPEGSVSTLKIQRTERGDSAVYLCASSLQMGYNEQFFGPGTRLTVL.

The chain employs TRBV7-9 and TRBJ1-6, with 8 bases matching TRBD1. Losses at the gene ends were 4 bases for V and 4 bases for J; bases not matched to a gene: 9. There are 17 residues in the CDR3. Germline CDR1 and CDR2: SEHNR and FQNEAQ (reference sequence). The CDR3 loop reads CASSSTGQGGYNSPLHF. The CDR3 nucleotides are TGTGCCAGCAGCTCAACCGGACAGGGCGGTTATAATTCACCCCTCCACTTT.

The genes are TRBV20-1 and TRBJ1-1; no definite D call. From germline, CDR1 is DFQATT and CDR2 SNEGSKA (reference sequence). The V gene lost 3 bases and the J gene lost 2 bases, with 10 bases spanning the gap. This CDR3 has 13 amino acids. The CDR3 here is CSASVSANTEAFF. In DNA, the CDR3 is TGCAGTGCTAGCGTCTCGGCTAACACTGAAGCTTTCTTT.

This clonotype was observed a few times. The chain couples TRBV12-5 to TRBJ2-6; D remains unclear. This CDR3 contains 16 residues. Trimming took 1 base from V and 3 from J, leaving 10 bases between them. CDR1 is LGHNT, CDR2 FRNRAP, per germline. The chain's CDR3 is CASGLASLYGANVLTF. The DNA for the CDR3 is TGTGCTAGTGGTTTGGCGTCTTTATATGGGGCCAACGTCCTGACTTTC.

V usage is TRBV2 and J usage is TRBJ2-1; possibly TRBD1 or TRBD2 for D (5 bases each). The CDR3 is made up of 12 amino acids. Germline lookup yields CDR1 SNHLY and CDR2 FYNNEI. Trimming stripped 1 base from V and 10 bases from J, with 8 bases between. CDR3 DNA: TGTGCCAGCAGTGAAGGGGGGTACGAGCAGTTCTTC. It codes for CASSEGGYEQFF.

The chain carries TRBV2 and TRBJ2-5, with D possibly being TRBD1 (6 bases). The better agreement between TRBJ2-7 and the DNA end casts doubt on the J call. CDR1 and CDR2 from the germline V gene are SNHLY and FYNNEI. The CDR3 is 14 residues long. The CDR3 loop reads CASTLRRQGNEQYF. CDR3 nucleotide sequence: TGTGCCAGCACCTTGAGGCGGCAGGGGAACGAGCAGTACTTC.

The chain carries TRBV25-1 and TRBJ2-7; D is uncertain. This CDR3 has 11 residues. The germline V and J ends were trimmed by 5 bases and 3 bases, with 5 bases remaining between them. Per germline, CDR1 MGHDK and CDR2 SYGVNS. DNA of the CDR3: TGTGCCAGCAGTACCCACTACGAGCAGTACTTC. Amino acid sequence: CASSTHYEQYF.

V and J are TRBV6-1 and TRBJ2-3; D unresolved. The CDR3 totals 16 residues. Per the germline V gene, CDR1 is MNHNS and CDR2 is SASEGT. V dropped 7 bases and J dropped 2 bases, with 19 bases sitting between them. The CDR3 DNA sequence: TGTGCCAGCAACGGACCCTCTGGCTCCTACACAGATACGCAGTATTTT. It yields the protein CASNGPSGSYTDTQYF.